The 2 T cell receptor beta chains reported below all come from one sample, sequenced in a study of shared clonotypes between healthy human individuals. This table comes from immunoSEQ multiplex PCR, and its TCRdb copy is limited to in-frame clones, with some not included. The data show about half a million clones, about 76% seen once. Sequencing was carried out using PBMCs. The receptors originated from a woman aged 40-49 years in good health. Some clones in this sample may be carry-over from other donors' samples.

In this sample, this clone turned up once. This chain uses TRBV7-2 with TRBJ2-1; D uncertain. Deletions cut 2 bases from V and 2 bases from J, with 10 bases between. The CDR3 loop spans 15 amino acids. Germline V lookup: CDR1 SGHTA, CDR2 FQGNSA. CDR3 sequence: CASSLRVGTYNEQFF. CDR3 DNA sequence: TGTGCCAGCAGCTTAAGGGTTGGCACCTACAATGAGCAGTTCTTC.

The chain employs TRBV11-2 and TRBJ1-1; D is unresolved. Germline V gene lookup returns CDR1 SGHAT and CDR2 FQNNGV. Trimming shortened V by 1 base and J by 10 bases, and 13 bases separated the two germline ends. CDR3 length equals 13 residues. CDR3 DNA: TGTGCCAGCAGCTTAGGTCTTCGGGATTCAGCTTTCTTT. The encoded protein is CASSLGLRDSAFF. The full variable domain, completed using reference TRBV11-2 and TRBJ1-1, is EAGVAQSPRYKIIEKRQSVAFWCNPISGHATLYWYQQILGQGPKLLIQFQNNGVVDDSQLPKDRFSAERLKGVDSTLKIQPAKLEDSAVYLCASSLGLRDSAFFGQGTRLTVV.